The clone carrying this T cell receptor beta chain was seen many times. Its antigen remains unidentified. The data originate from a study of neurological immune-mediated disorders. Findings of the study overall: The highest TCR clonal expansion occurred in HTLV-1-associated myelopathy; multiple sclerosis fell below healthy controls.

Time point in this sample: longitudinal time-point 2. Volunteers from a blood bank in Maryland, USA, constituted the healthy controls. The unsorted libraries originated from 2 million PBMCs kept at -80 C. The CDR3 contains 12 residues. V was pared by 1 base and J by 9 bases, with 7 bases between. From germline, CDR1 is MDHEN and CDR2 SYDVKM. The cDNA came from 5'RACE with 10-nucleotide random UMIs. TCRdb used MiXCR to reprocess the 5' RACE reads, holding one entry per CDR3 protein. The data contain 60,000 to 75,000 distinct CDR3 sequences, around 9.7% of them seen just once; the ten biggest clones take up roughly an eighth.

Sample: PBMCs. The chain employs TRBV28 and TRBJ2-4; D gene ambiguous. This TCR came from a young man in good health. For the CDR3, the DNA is TGTGCCAGCAGTTTATTTTTGGGCATTCAGTACTTC. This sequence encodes CASSLFLGIQYF.